A single sample gave rise to the 18 T cell receptor beta chains below, sequenced in a study of human T cells and chemical hapten exposure. Via MiXCR, TCRdb re-called the RACE reads, giving one row per CDR3 protein. The table has approximately 370,000 distinct CDR3 sequences, approximately 5% seen once. Sample time point: pre-sensitization, week 0. Treatment meaning: therapeutic diphenylcyclopropenone sensitization with weekly scalp DPC. The specimen was whole blood, collected in connection with sensitization to the hapten diphenylcyclopropenone (DPC). Every receptor here comes from a woman aged 18-29 years with alopecia areata. Some clones in this sample may be carry-over from other donors' samples.

This clonotype was seen many times. The chain couples TRBV7-2 to TRBJ1-2; 9 positions match TRBD1. The germline V gene encodes CDR1 SGHTA and CDR2 FQGNSA. V lost 5 bases, J lost 4 bases, and 11 bases stayed unmatched. The CDR3 runs 16 residues. The CDR3 DNA reads TGTGCCAGCAGCCCCTCGCTAGGACAGGGGCGCTATGGCTACACCTTC. It codes for CASSPSLGQGRYGYTF.

This clonotype has ten or more counts. The chain couples TRBV10-3 to TRBJ2-3; no clear D gene. Germline V CDR1 and CDR2: ENHRY, SYGVKD. The CDR3 spans 16 residues. V was shortened by 0 bases and J by 2 bases, with 12 bases between the two germline ends. CDR3 region: CAISESQPSLTDTQYF. The CDR3 DNA reads TGTGCCATCAGTGAGTCTCAGCCGTCGCTCACAGATACGCAGTATTTT.

The DNA of the CDR3 is TGTGCCAGCCGATTTTCACAGGGATGCAATCAGCCCCAGCATTTT. It yields the protein CASRFSQGCNQPQHF. The chain joins TRBV3-1 to TRBJ1-5, with D possibly matching TRBD1 (6 bases). Germline V gene data show CDR1 as LGHDT and CDR2 as YNNKEL (reference sequence). Trimming removed 8 bases at V and 2 bases at J, with 16 bases between. This CDR3 spans 15 amino acids.

This clonotype was seen at least ten times. This chain connects TRBV7-8 to TRBJ2-3, with D hard to call. CDR3 length: 16 amino acids. Trimming removed 5 bases at V and 0 bases at J, with 15 bases between. CDR1 is SGHVS and CDR2 is FQNEAQ in the germline V gene. The CDR3 sequence is CASSPGRSTSTDTQYF. CDR3 nucleotide sequence: TGTGCCAGCAGCCCAGGAAGATCTACTAGCACAGATACGCAGTATTTT.

V usage is TRBV3-1 and J usage is TRBJ2-2; 11 bases fit TRBD2. Losses at the gene ends were 0 bases for V and 7 bases for J; bases not matched to a gene: 10. Germline V gives CDR1 LGHDT, CDR2 YNNKEL (reference sequence). The CDR3 is 18 amino acids. The CDR3 is CASSQDHSGGAPGGELFF. For the CDR3, the DNA is TGTGCCAGCAGCCAAGATCATAGCGGGGGGGCCCCTGGCGGGGAGCTGTTTTTT.

Ten or more counts support this clonotype. This rearrangement joins TRBV12-3 or TRBV12-4 to TRBJ2-7; TRBD1 might be the D (9 bases). This CDR3 region has 17 residues. Trimming shortened V by 6 bases and J by 6 bases, and 27 bases separated the two germline ends. Here the CDR3 reads CASSPGGGDREFPEQYF. DNA of the CDR3: TGTGCCAGCAGCCCCGGGGGGGGGGACAGGGAATTCCCCGAGCAGTACTTC.

This clonotype occurred many times. The chain is built from TRBV14 and TRBJ1-2; D is unclear. The V gene lost 4 bases and the J gene lost 2 bases, with 26 bases spanning the gap. Germline V lookup: CDR1 SGHDN, CDR2 FVKESK. CDR3 size: 19 residues. The CDR3 coding sequence is TGTGCCAGCAGCCCATCGGCGAGAACTACTAGTACCGGGAACTATGGCTACACCTTC. Residues: CASSPSARTTSTGNYGYTF.

This clonotype occurred many times. The gene calls are TRBV2 and TRBJ1-2; possibly TRBD1 for D (6 bases). The CDR3 is 18 residues long. Germline assignment: CDR1 SNHLY and CDR2 FYNNEI. V gave up 0 bases and J gave up 0 bases, with 17 bases separating them. CDR3 in DNA: TGTGCCAGCAGTGAAGCGCAATTTGAACAGGGACCTAACTATGGCTACACCTTC. It is translated as CASSEAQFEQGPNYGYTF.

This clonotype was observed at least ten times. This chain links TRBV7-8 with TRBJ2-4; D gene uncertain. The ends were cut back, 3 bases at V and 8 bases at J, with 17 bases in the middle. CDR3 size: 15 residues. Germline V lookup: CDR1 SGHVS, CDR2 FQNEAQ. CDR3: CASSFRGSSEDIQYF. CDR3 sequence (DNA): TGTGCCAGCAGCTTTAGAGGCAGCTCAGAAGACATTCAGTACTTC.

This clonotype was picked up a small number of times. The chain has TRBV29-1 and TRBJ2-7; D is perhaps TRBD1 (6 bases). This CDR3 has 14 residues. Germline V CDR1 and CDR2: SQVTM, ANQGSEA. Trimming left V 1 base short and J 5 bases short, with 15 bases between. The CDR3 DNA reads TGCAGCGTTGAAGTCGACACTGGGGGCCACGAGCAGTACTTC. Residues: CSVEVDTGGHEQYF.

This clonotype has a count of ten or more. This chain links TRBV7-2 with TRBJ1-5; maybe TRBD1 (6 bases). V lost 5 bases to trimming and J lost 2 bases, with 10 bases between them. Germline-derived CDR1 and CDR2 are SGHTA and FQGNSA. This CDR3 contains 14 residues. CDR3 sequence reads: CASSIYRGNQPQHF. CDR3 nucleotides: TGTGCCAGCAGCATATACAGGGGCAATCAGCCCCAGCATTTT. Drawing the rest from reference TRBV7-2 and TRBJ1-5, the complete variable domain is GAGVSQSPSNKVTEKGKDVELRCDPISGHTALYWYRQSLGQGLEFLIYFQGNSAPDKSGLPSDRFSAERTGGSVSTLTIQRTQQEDSAVYLCASSIYRGNQPQHFGDGTRLSIL.

CDR3 in DNA: TGTGCCAGCAGCTTTTCCACGCTTGGCACTGAAGCTTTCTTT. Protein product: CASSFSTLGTEAFF. This chain joins TRBV7-2 and TRBJ1-1; D is uncertain. V was pared by 3 bases and J by 4 bases, with 12 bases between. Germline CDR1 is SGHTA and CDR2 is FQGNSA. CDR3 length: 14 residues. The full variable domain, rest sourced from reference TRBV7-2 and TRBJ1-1, is GAGVSQSPSNKVTEKGKDVELRCDPISGHTALYWYRQSLGQGLEFLIYFQGNSAPDKSGLPSDRFSAERTGGSVSTLTIQRTQQEDSAVYLCASSFSTLGTEAFFGQGTRLTVV.

In its sample, this clonotype was seen many times. V gene TRBV6-2 or TRBV6-3 combines with J gene TRBJ1-2; the D is unclear. V lost 0 bases, J lost 2 bases, and 13 bases lay in between. This CDR3 spans 16 amino acids. The germline V gene has CDR1 MNHEY and CDR2 SVGEGT. The CDR3 is CASSYSSNRANYGYTF. The DNA for the CDR3 is TGTGCCAGCAGTTACTCGTCGAACAGAGCCAACTATGGCTACACCTTC.

This clonotype has just a few counts. The chain uses TRBV28 and TRBJ2-7; 7 bases are a match to TRBD1. The V and J ends lost 6 bases and 7 bases, in that order; junction bases with no gene match: 9. CDR1 MDHEN and CDR2 SYDVKM come from the germline V gene. The CDR3 totals 13 residues. As DNA, the CDR3 is TGTGCCAGCAGCCAGGGACAGAGTGGGGAGCAGTACTTC. It translates to CASSQGQSGEQYF.

The V call is TRBV4-2, the J call TRBJ1-2; D unresolved. Trimming left V 0 bases short and J 3 bases short, with 11 bases between. This CDR3 has 15 amino acids. CDR1 and CDR2 from the germline V gene are LGHNA and YNFKEQ. Written as DNA, the CDR3 is TGTGCCAGCAGCCAAGAGTTGTCCGGGCACTATGGCTACACCTTC. It codes for CASSQELSGHYGYTF.

This clonotype has a handful of counts. This sequence joins TRBV5-1 and TRBJ1-5, with a tentative D call TRBD1 (5 bases). The CDR3 is 15 amino acids. Trimming pared 4 bases from V and 0 bases from J, leaving 11 bases between. Germline V gives CDR1 SGHRS, CDR2 YFSETQ. The DNA of the CDR3 is TGCGCCAGCAGCCCGGGGCGGGATAGCAATCAGCCCCAGCATTTT. Translating it yields CASSPGRDSNQPQHF. The full variable domain, completed using reference TRBV5-1 and TRBJ1-5, is KAGVTQTPRYLIKTRGQQVTLSCSPISGHRSVSWYQQTPGQGLQFLFEYFSETQRNKGNFPGRFSGRQFSNSRSEMNVSTLELGDSALYLCASSPGRDSNQPQHFGDGTRLSIL.

There are many counts of this clonotype. The rearrangement joins TRBV12-3 or TRBV12-4 to TRBJ1-5, with TRBD1 matching over 9 bases. J was trimmed by 5 bases and V by 7 bases; bases with no gene match: 6. The CDR3 runs to 14 residues. The CDR3 here is CASTWDRADQPQHF. Written as DNA, the CDR3 is TGTGCCAGCACTTGGGACAGGGCCGATCAGCCCCAGCATTTT.

This clonotype was observed at least ten times. The CDR3 is CSANEPGQGTDTQYF. CDR3 in DNA: TGCAGTGCTAACGAGCCGGGACAGGGTACAGATACGCAGTATTTT. The V and J genes are TRBV20-1 and TRBJ2-3; 9 nucleotides match TRBD1. The V gene's germline CDR1 is DFQATT and CDR2 SNEGSKA (reference sequence). The V and J ends lost 4 bases and 3 bases, in that order; junction bases with no gene match: 8. CDR3 length: 15 amino acids.